A single sample gave rise to the 20 T cell receptor beta chains below, sequenced in a study of shared clonotypes between healthy human individuals. Sequencing was performed with immunoSEQ multiplex PCR; in TCRdb, only in-frame clones are kept and a portion is missing. This table has 1,400,000 or so clones, 98% appearing once. The sequenced sample consisted of naive CD4+ T cells sorted from blood. Subset here: CD45RA+ positively selected. Receptor source: a man younger than 40 in good health.

V usage is TRBV7-9 and J usage is TRBJ1-1, with a tentative D call TRBD1 (5 bases). This CDR3 comprises 17 residues. The V gene lost 4 bases and the J gene lost 0 bases, with 18 bases spanning the gap. CDR1 is SEHNR and CDR2 is FQNEAQ in the germline V gene (reference sequence). The CDR3 spells CASSYFSTQGLNTEAFF. CDR3 in DNA: TGTGCCAGCAGCTACTTTAGTACTCAGGGACTGAACACTGAAGCTTTCTTT.

The chain has TRBV6-4 and TRBJ2-3, with 13 nucleotides matching TRBD2. Germline assignment: CDR1 MRHNA and CDR2 SNTAGT. This CDR3 has 17 residues. The V segment lost 0 bases and the J segment 6 bases; nucleotides outside the gene matches: 6. The CDR3 nucleotides are TGTGCCAGCAGTGACTCGGGACTAGCGGGATGGGCGGATACGCAGTATTTT. The encoded protein is CASSDSGLAGWADTQYF.

V usage is TRBV6-1 and J usage is TRBJ2-7; D is possibly TRBD2 (6 bases). CDR1 and CDR2 from the germline V gene are MNHNS and SASEGT. Trimming left V 0 bases short and J 6 bases short, with 9 bases between. CDR3 length: 13 residues. The CDR3 sequence: CASSEARGLEQYF. CDR3 nucleotides: TGTGCCAGCAGTGAAGCGCGGGGTCTCGAGCAGTACTTC.

The chain carries TRBV27 and TRBJ2-3; TRBD2 matches 10 bases. The germline CDR1 and CDR2 sequences are MNHEY and SMNVEV (reference sequence). J lost 3 bases, V lost 6 bases, and 6 bases had no gene match. This CDR3 has 15 amino acids. The CDR3 loop is CASSSGLAFTDTQYF. The CDR3 nucleotides read TGTGCCAGCAGCTCGGGACTAGCGTTTACAGATACGCAGTATTTT.

The rearrangement joins TRBV7-9 to TRBJ2-7, with D perhaps TRBD2 (6 bases). Germline V lookup: CDR1 SEHNR, CDR2 FQNEAQ (reference sequence). The V gene lost 2 bases and the J gene lost 4 bases, with 15 bases spanning the gap. This CDR3 contains 15 residues. In DNA form, the CDR3 reads TGTGCCAGCAGCTTACAAAAAGCACTAGCTTACGAGCAGTACTTC. It yields the protein CASSLQKALAYEQYF.

On this clone: The junction departs from the called germline gene at one end, perhaps through a read error. The sample contains more than one DNA sequence encoding this CDR3. The chain is built from TRBV28 and TRBJ1-5; 9 bases are shared with TRBD1. The CDR3 contains 16 residues. In germline, CDR1 is MDHEN, CDR2 SYDVKM. The CDR3 reads CASSSLGQGPNQPQHF. CDR3 sequence (DNA): TGCGCCAGCAGCTCCCTCGGACAGGGGCCTAATCAGCCCCAGCATTTT.

As regards this clone: The same CDR3 can be traced to other DNA sequences in this sample. V and J are TRBV6-1 and TRBJ1-2; the D gene is possibly TRBD1 (5 bases). This CDR3 region has 14 residues. Deletions cut 2 bases from V and 3 bases from J, with 10 bases between. Germline V gives CDR1 MNHNS, CDR2 SASEGT. The CDR3 nucleotides are TGTGCCAGCAGTGAATCGGGCAGGGACTATGGCTACACCTTC. Its translation: CASSESGRDYGYTF.

This sequence joins TRBV10-2 and TRBJ2-1; 10 bases map to TRBD1. The CDR3 sequence is 15 residues long. CDR1 is WSHSY, CDR2 SAAADI, per germline. The junction had 7 bases not matched to a gene; V was cut back by 6 bases and J by 5 bases. For the CDR3, the DNA is TGCGCCAGCAGCAAGACAGGGGGCCCAAACAATGAGCAGTTCTTC. Its translation is CASSKTGGPNNEQFF.

Concerning this clone itself: Compared with germline, one end of the junction differs, possibly owing to a read error. The J gene is TRBJ2-6, the V gene TRBV5-1, with TRBD1 as a possible D gene (6 bases). The CDR3 runs to 14 residues. In germline, CDR1 is SGHRS, CDR2 YFSETQ. The CDR3, as DNA: TGCGCCGGCAGTCAGGGGACTGGGGCCAACGTCCTGACTTTC. It specifies CAGSQGTGANVLTF.

This clone was detected once. The chain employs TRBV5-1 and TRBJ1-2, with TRBD1 matching 7 bases. V dropped 3 bases and J dropped 0; count of bases not matched to a gene: 5. The CDR3 totals 15 residues. CDR1 and CDR2 (germline): SGHRS, YFSETQ. The CDR3, as DNA: TGCGCCAGCAGCTCGAGGGGACAGACTAACTATGGCTACACCTTC. It codes for CASSSRGQTNYGYTF.

V and J are TRBV28 and TRBJ2-6; 7 bases are shared with TRBD2. Germline values: CDR1 MDHEN, CDR2 SYDVKM. Losses at the gene ends were 2 bases for V and 3 bases for J; bases not matched to a gene: 1. This CDR3 comprises 15 residues. CDR3 amino acids: CASSLGDYGANVLTF. The CDR3 nucleotides read TGTGCCAGCAGTTTAGGGGACTATGGGGCCAACGTCCTGACTTTC.

The chain carries TRBV9 and TRBJ2-1; TRBD2 might be the D (6 bases). This CDR3 is built from 13 residues. CDR1 SGDLS and CDR2 YYNGEE come from the germline V gene. Trimming shortened V by 7 bases and J by 3 bases, and 11 bases separated the two germline ends. CDR3 in amino acids: CASGGVSYNEQFF. The CDR3 bases are TGTGCCAGCGGCGGGGTTAGCTACAATGAGCAGTTCTTC.

The rearrangement uses TRBV6-1 and TRBJ1-5, with D uncertain. Germline CDR1 and CDR2: MNHNS and SASEGT. V was clipped by 5 bases and J by 7 bases, with 6 bases between them. CDR3 length: 11 residues. The CDR3 protein is CASSRGQPQHF. The CDR3 DNA reads TGTGCCAGCAGTCGGGGACAGCCCCAGCATTTT.

As for this clone: Distinct nucleotide sequences in the sample also encode this CDR3. The chain combines TRBV5-1 with TRBJ1-4; 7 nucleotides agree with TRBD1. CDR1 SGHRS and CDR2 YFSETQ come from the germline V gene. This CDR3 is 14 amino acids long. V lost 4 bases, J lost 8 bases, and 8 bases stayed unmatched. In nucleotides, the CDR3 is TGCGCCAGCAGCCCCCAGGGGGTGGGCGAAAAACTGTTTTTT. Translated, it gives CASSPQGVGEKLFF. The full variable domain, with the rest looked up from reference TRBV5-1 and TRBJ1-4, is KAGVTQTPRYLIKTRGQQVTLSCSPISGHRSVSWYQQTPGQGLQFLFEYFSETQRNKGNFPGRFSGRQFSNSRSEMNVSTLELGDSALYLCASSPQGVGEKLFFGSGTQLSVL.

The chain employs TRBV5-5 and TRBJ2-1, with D tentatively TRBD1 (6 bases). With 2 bases removed from V and 0 bases from J, the gap between germline ends came to 9 bases. This CDR3 has 15 residues. Germline CDR1 and CDR2: SGHKS and YYEKEE (reference sequence). The CDR3 region has the DNA TGTGCCAGCAGCTTAAGGACAGTCTCCTACAATGAGCAGTTCTTC. Protein sequence: CASSLRTVSYNEQFF.

The V and J genes are TRBV28 and TRBJ2-3, with TRBD2 identical over 8 bases. Germline values: CDR1 MDHEN, CDR2 SYDVKM. V shed 4 bases, J shed 4 bases, and the junction held 7 bases outside the gene matches. The CDR3 consists of 15 residues. The CDR3: CASSYPGLGADTQYF. The CDR3 DNA is TGTGCCAGCAGTTACCCGGGACTAGGGGCAGATACGCAGTATTTT.

This rearrangement joins TRBV5-5 to TRBJ2-7, with 8 positions matching TRBD1. V dropped 4 bases and J dropped 3; count of bases not matched to a gene: 24. CDR1 and CDR2 (germline): SGHKS, YYEKEE (reference sequence). CDR3 length: 20 amino acids. The CDR3 sequence: CASSLLLTRDRLSGLYEQYF. CDR3 coding DNA: TGTGCCAGCAGCCTACTTTTAACCCGGGACAGGCTTTCAGGACTCTACGAGCAGTACTTC. The full variable domain, with the rest looked up from reference TRBV5-5 and TRBJ2-7, is DAGVTQSPTHLIKTRGQQVTLRCSPISGHKSVSWYQQVLGQGPQFIFQYYEKEERGRGNFPDRFSARQFPNYSSELNVNALLLGDSALYLCASSLLLTRDRLSGLYEQYFGPGTRLTVT.

The chain carries TRBV6-1 and TRBJ2-2, with TRBD1 matching 10 bases. Losses at the gene ends were 0 bases for V and 4 bases for J; bases not matched to a gene: 5. The germline V gene has CDR1 MNHNS and CDR2 SASEGT. CDR3 length: 17 amino acids. CDR3 residues: CASSEARQGAVTGELFF. CDR3 bases: TGTGCCAGCAGTGAAGCTAGACAGGGGGCGGTCACCGGGGAGCTGTTTTTT.

This chain links TRBV2 with TRBJ1-1; D is unresolved. CDR3 length: 13 amino acids. From germline, CDR1 is SNHLY and CDR2 FYNNEI. V was clipped by 7 bases and J by 5 bases, with 14 bases between them. The CDR3 here is CASKKFSETEAFF. CDR3 in DNA: TGTGCCAGCAAAAAGTTTTCTGAAACTGAAGCTTTCTTT.

The V and J genes are TRBV5-4 and TRBJ2-1; weak D call: TRBD2 (6 bases). Per germline, CDR1 SGHNT and CDR2 YYREEE (reference sequence). V lost 3 bases to trimming and J lost 2 bases, with 12 bases between them. The CDR3 spans 15 residues. CDR3 in DNA: TGTGCCAGCAGCTCACCGGGACTCCCCTACAATGAGCAGTTCTTC. Amino acids: CASSSPGLPYNEQFF.